Listed below are T cell receptor beta chains from one sample, sequenced in a study of T cells in narcolepsy. Some clones are missing from TCRdb's copy, which holds only in-frame ones; the method was immunoSEQ multiplex PCR. The sample records about 32,000 clones, roughly 83% being singletons. Material for sequencing was CD45RA- memory CD4+ T cells from PBMCs. The receptors derive from a human donor with narcolepsy. Both conserved end residues are part of each CDR3. Each record gives: clone size, J gene, D gene, V gene, CDR3 DNA, CDR3 protein. D genes are given only for firm matches. Clone size, where shown, is once, few, many, or a class for clones that have expanded.

.,TRBJ2-7,TRBD1,TRBV11-2,TGTGCCAGCAGCTTAGACAGGGGGAGCTCCTACGAGCAGTACTTC,CASSLDRGSSYEQYF
.,TRBJ2-2,.,TRBV7-9,TGTGCCAGCAGCTTAGTAAATTTAATCGCCGGGGAGCTGTTTTTT,CASSLVNLIAGELFF
.,TRBJ1-2,.,TRBV6-4,TGTGCCAGCAGTGACTCGACGGGTTCCTATGGCTACACCTTC,CASSDSTGSYGYTF
.,TRBJ2-1,.,TRBV7-8,TGTGCCAGCAGCTTAGATTGGGGGCTCGCCAATGAGCAGTTCTTC,CASSLDWGLANEQFF
few,TRBJ1-5,TRBD1,TRBV11-2,TGTGCCAGCAGCGGGACAGGGGGCAATCAGCCCCAGCATTTT,CASSGTGGNQPQHF
.,TRBJ2-7,.,TRBV6-1,TGTGCCAGCAGTCCACGAGGGGGGAAGCAGTACTTC,CASSPRGGKQYF
.,TRBJ1-2,.,TRBV6-5,TGTGCCAGCACCCTCCGGGGGGGTAACTATGGCTACACCTTC,CASTLRGGNYGYTF
.,TRBJ2-7,TRBD2,TRBV5-4,TGTGCCAGCAGCCTGCCGGGGACTAGCGTCTACGAGCAGTACTTC,CASSLPGTSVYEQYF
.,TRBJ1-3,.,TRBV7-9,TGTGCCAGCAGGTTAAGGAAGGGAAACACCATATATTTT,CASRLRKGNTIYF
few,TRBJ1-1,TRBD1,TRBV10-3,TGTGCCGCCCAGGGGGGGTTGAACACTGAAGCTTTCTTT,CAAQGGLNTEAFF
once,TRBJ1-5,.,TRBV6-1,TGTGCCAGCAGGACGGCAGGAAATCAGCCCCAGCATTTT,CASRTAGNQPQHF
.,TRBJ2-1,TRBD2,TRBV10-2,TGCGCCAGCCGGGGACTAGCATACAATGAGCAGTTCTTC,CASRGLAYNEQFF
.,TRBJ1-5,TRBD1,TRBV6-5,TGTGCCAGCAGCATCGGGACAGGAAATCAGCCCCAGCATTTT,CASSIGTGNQPQHF
once,TRBJ1-5,TRBD1,TRBV7-2,TGTGCCAGCAGCTTAGAGGGACAGGGTGCCGATCAGCCCCAGCATTTT,CASSLEGQGADQPQHF
few,TRBJ2-2,.,TRBV7-6,TGTGCCAGCAGCCGCATGGGGTCGGACACCGGGGAGCTGTTTTTT,CASSRMGSDTGELFF
.,TRBJ2-2,.,TRBV5-1,TGCGCCAGCAGCCCCGCGGTGGGAGGGGAGCTGTTTTTT,CASSPAVGGELFF
.,TRBJ2-2,TRBD1,TRBV4-2,TGTGCCAGCAGCCACCGGGACAGGGGAGGGTTTGGGGAGCTGTTTTTT,CASSHRDRGGFGELFF
.,TRBJ2-3,.,TRBV29-1,TGCAGCGTTACTAAGGATTTGGCAGATACGCAGTATTTT,CSVTKDLADTQYF
.,TRBJ2-2,.,TRBV2,TGTGCCAGCAGTGAGGCTTGGGGCCCCACCGGGGAGCTGTTTTTT,CASSEAWGPTGELFF
.,TRBJ2-1,.,TRBV9,TGTGCCAGCAGCTCCCATACCCTCAATGAGCAGTTCTTC,CASSSHTLNEQFF
.,TRBJ2-6,.,TRBV7-9,TGTGCCAGCAGCTTCGGACGGAGCTCTGGGGCCAACGTCCTGACTTTC,CASSFGRSSGANVLTF
.,TRBJ2-6,TRBD1,TRBV9,TGTGCCAGCAGCGAACGATCACAGGGGGTTGTCTTTGGGGCCAACGTCCTGACTTTC,CASSERSQGVVFGANVLTF
.,TRBJ1-5,.,TRBV28,TGTGCCAGCAGTTTAGGGCCCCCCAGCAATCAGCCCCAGCATTTT,CASSLGPPSNQPQHF
.,TRBJ2-7,TRBD1,TRBV5-1,TGCGCCAGCAGCTTGGCCCTGACAGGGGGCCGGTACGAGCAGTACTTC,CASSLALTGGRYEQYF
.,TRBJ1-1,.,TRBV15,TGTGCCATAGCGGCCGGGACGTTGAACACTGAAGCTTTCTTT,CAIAAGTLNTEAFF
.,TRBJ2-3,.,TRBV6-1,TGTGCCAGCAGTGAAACGTTTGCGGTCCCCGATACGCAGTATTTT,CASSETFAVPDTQYF
.,TRBJ1-2,.,TRBV6-1,TGTGCCAGCAGTCTCCGGGACGGCCTCTATGGCTACACCTTC,CASSLRDGLYGYTF
.,TRBJ2-1,.,TRBV6-6,TGTGCCAGCAGTCCCCCAGCACCCGGTGAGCAGTTCTTC,CASSPPAPGEQFF
once,TRBJ2-3,TRBD1,TRBV7-3,TGTGCCAGCAGCTTGAGCGGACAGGGAGATACGCAGTATTTT,CASSLSGQGDTQYF
once,TRBJ2-5,.,TRBV5-5,TGTGCCAGCAGCTTGGCCATGGAGACCCAGTACTTC,CASSLAMETQYF
once,TRBJ1-2,.,TRBV6-5,TGTGCCAGCAGTTATAATCGGGACCTAAATGGCTACACCTTC,CASSYNRDLNGYTF
.,TRBJ1-4,.,TRBV7-2,TGTGCCAGCAGCCCACGACCTGAAAAACTGTTTTTT,CASSPRPEKLFF
few,TRBJ1-1,.,TRBV5-6,TGTGCCAGCAGCTTCGGAAGTGACAACACTGAAGCTTTCTTT,CASSFGSDNTEAFF
.,TRBJ2-3,.,TRBV27,TGTGCCCCCGAGGAGGGGTCCACAGATACGCAGTATTTT,CAPEEGSTDTQYF
.,TRBJ1-2,.,TRBV28,TGTGCCAGCAGTTTAGTCTCGTCGGGCTACACCTTC,CASSLVSSGYTF
.,TRBJ2-2,.,TRBV5-5,TGTGCCAGCAGCTTGGGCCCGGCGGCGAACACCGGGGAGCTGTTTTTT,CASSLGPAANTGELFF
.,TRBJ2-3,TRBD2,TRBV5-1,TGCGCCAGCAGCTTGGGGACTAGCGGGGTCCATGGCACAGATACGCAGTATTTT,CASSLGTSGVHGTDTQYF
once,TRBJ2-7,TRBD2,TRBV7-3,TGTGCCAGCAGCGTCATAGGGCTTTCCGGGACTAGCGGTGGGTACGAGCAGTACTTC,CASSVIGLSGTSGGYEQYF
.,TRBJ1-1,.,TRBV9,TGTGCCAGCAGCGTAGGATCCTTGGGGAACACTGAAGCTTTCTTT,CASSVGSLGNTEAFF
.,TRBJ2-7,TRBD1,TRBV4-1,TGCGCCAGCAGCCAAGATAGGTTGTACCGAGGACAGGGGACATCGCAGTACTTC,CASSQDRLYRGQGTSQYF
.,TRBJ1-5,.,TRBV5-6,TGTGCCAGCAGCCGTGAAATGAGCAATCAGCCCCAGCATTTT,CASSREMSNQPQHF
.,TRBJ2-7,TRBD2,TRBV2,TGTGCCAGCAGTAGTGCCGGGAGGAGCGAGCAGTACTTC,CASSSAGRSEQYF
once,TRBJ2-3,.,TRBV30,TGTGCCTGGAGTTTTCTATCAGATACGCAGTATTTT,CAWSFLSDTQYF
.,TRBJ2-2,.,TRBV27,TGTGCCAGCAGTTTATCGCGGTCTCTAAACACCGGGGAGCTGTTTTTT,CASSLSRSLNTGELFF
few,TRBJ1-6,.,TRBV30,TGTGCCTGGAGTGCCACCGCAGGACCCCTCCACTTT,CAWSATAGPLHF
.,TRBJ1-2,.,TRBV25-1,TGTGCCAGCAGGTCGATAAACTATGGCTACACCTTC,CASRSINYGYTF
.,TRBJ2-4,TRBD1,TRBV30,TGTGCCTGGAGTGCCGGGACAGGGACCCTGCAGTACTTC,CAWSAGTGTLQYF
.,TRBJ2-2,.,TRBV9,TGTGCCAGCAGCGTAGGTCCAGGGGACACCGGGGAGCTGTTTTTT,CASSVGPGDTGELFF
.,TRBJ2-5,.,TRBV5-1,TGCGCCAGCAGCCCGAGGGCCGGTTCGGGGGAGACCCAGTACTTC,CASSPRAGSGETQYF
.,TRBJ2-7,.,TRBV30,TGTGCCTGGAGTCCGTGGAGGAGAGGAGCCTACGAGCAGTACTTC,CAWSPWRRGAYEQYF
.,TRBJ2-6,.,TRBV19,TGTGCCAGTAGTCCCGGGAATTCTAAGGCTGGGGCCAACGTCCTGACTTTC,CASSPGNSKAGANVLTF
once,TRBJ2-1,.,TRBV6-1,TGTGCCAGCAGTGAAGAACTAGCTCCCTACAATGAGCAGTTCTTC,CASSEELAPYNEQFF
.,TRBJ1-1,TRBD1,TRBV4-1,TGCGCCAGCAGCTACGGGACAGGAATGAACACTGAAGCTTTCTTT,CASSYGTGMNTEAFF
.,TRBJ2-7,.,TRBV7-6,TGTGCCAGCAGCCGGGGGGCGGGAGTGAACGAGCAGTACTTC,CASSRGAGVNEQYF
few,TRBJ2-7,.,TRBV7-2,TGTGCCAGCAGCCAGACTTACTACGAGCAGTACTTC,CASSQTYYEQYF
.,TRBJ1-3,.,TRBV9,TGTGCCAGCGGTCTTTCCAGCTCTGGAAACACCATATATTTT,CASGLSSSGNTIYF